The 9 T cell receptor beta chains below were found in one sample sequenced in a study of cytomegalovirus exposure and HLA in healthy donors. Amplification used 60 Vbeta primers and 13 Jbeta primers. Assay: immunoSEQ multiplex PCR; the TCRdb copy retains only in-frame clones and omits some. The sample lists about 120,000 clones; 65% to 80% were seen once. Sequenced material: PBMCs. The receptors derive from a woman aged 40 to 50 in good health and CMV-seropositive.

The chain uses TRBV27 and TRBJ2-1, with D tentatively TRBD1 (8 bases). Germline V gene lookup returns CDR1 MNHEY and CDR2 SMNVEV (reference sequence). This CDR3 has 12 residues. Trimming removed 6 bases from V and 12 bases from J, with 15 bases in between. The CDR3 DNA follows: TGTGCCAGCAGCCTAACAGGGGGGGGGCAGTTCTTC. Translation gives CASSLTGGGQFF.

This clone has only a few counts. CDR3 protein: CASSEARDLAYF. In nucleotides, the CDR3 is TGTGCCAGCAGTGAAGCGCGGGACTTAGCCTACTTC. The chain uses TRBV2 and TRBJ2-5; TRBD2 might be the D (6 bases). Trimming took off 0 bases at V and 14 bases at J, with 13 bases between the two ends. The germline CDR1 and CDR2 sequences are SNHLY and FYNNEI. The CDR3 sequence is 12 residues long.

In this sample, this clone turned up a few times. The chain combines TRBV4-3 with TRBJ1-1; possible D gene TRBD1, 6 bases. The CDR3 is 16 amino acids. Germline CDR1 reads LGHNA; CDR2 reads YSLEER. V lost 1 base and J 5 bases, leaving 17 bases between the germline ends. CDR3 sequence reads: CASSQGTGLERTEAFF. The DNA of the CDR3 is TGCGCCAGCAGCCAAGGCACAGGGTTGGAGAGAACTGAAGCTTTCTTT.

The CDR3 is CASSLVGVGTEAFF. For the CDR3, the DNA is TGTGCCAGCAGCTTAGTGGGCGTTGGTACTGAAGCTTTCTTT. The rearrangement uses TRBV7-9 and TRBJ1-1; D remains unclear. The CDR3 covers 14 residues. The germline V gene has CDR1 SEHNR and CDR2 FQNEAQ (reference sequence). Between the trimmed V and J ends, which lost 1 base and 5 bases, there was a span of 11 bases. Supplemented by reference TRBV7-9 and TRBJ1-1, the full variable domain reads DTGVSQNPRHKITKRGQNVTFRCDPISEHNRLYWYRQTLGQGPEFLTYFQNEAQLEKSRLLSDRFSAERPKGSFSTLEIQRTEQGDSAMYLCASSLVGVGTEAFFGQGTRLTVV.

The chain uses TRBV9 and TRBJ2-3, with 7 bases lining up with TRBD1. Germline V gene sequence: CDR1 SGDLS, CDR2 YYNGEE. Unmatched junction bases numbered 6, after V lost 0 bases and J lost 5 bases. The CDR3 is 15 amino acids. The CDR3 bases are TGTGCCAGCAGCGTAGAGGGGACAGCCGGAGATACGCAGTATTTT. Amino acid sequence: CASSVEGTAGDTQYF.

The rearrangement uses TRBV7-9 and TRBJ2-7; 7 bases match TRBD1. Trimming cost V 2 bases and J 5 bases; bases outside gene matches: 12. Germline assignment: CDR1 SEHNR and CDR2 FQNEAQ (reference sequence). This CDR3 has 16 amino acids. The CDR3 coding sequence is TGTGCCAGCAGCTTAACCTCCCTCAGAGACAGGGACGAGCAGTACTTC. Its translation: CASSLTSLRDRDEQYF. Full variable domain (remainder filled in from reference TRBV7-9 and TRBJ2-7): DTGVSQNPRHKITKRGQNVTFRCDPISEHNRLYWYRQTLGQGPEFLTYFQNEAQLEKSRLLSDRFSAERPKGSFSTLEIQRTEQGDSAMYLCASSLTSLRDRDEQYFGPGTRLTVT.

This clone was counted only a few times. The chain employs TRBV7-3 and TRBJ2-3; 13 positions agree with TRBD2. The CDR3 runs to 18 residues. From germline, CDR1 is SGHTA and CDR2 FQGTGA. J was trimmed by 4 bases and V by 5 bases; bases with no gene match: 12. The CDR3 loop is CASSPTPGLAGKSDTQYF. For the CDR3, the DNA is TGTGCCAGCAGCCCTACCCCGGGACTAGCGGGAAAGTCAGATACGCAGTATTTT.

The V call is TRBV7-8, the J call TRBJ1-5, with 9 bases identical to TRBD1. V gave up 5 bases and J gave up 7 bases; unmatched junction bases: 12. CDR1 and CDR2 from the germline V gene are SGHVS and FQNEAQ. The CDR3 extends over 16 amino acids. The CDR3 here is CASSRNPGQGEQPQHF. The CDR3 DNA is TGTGCCAGCAGCCGTAACCCGGGACAGGGAGAACAGCCCCAGCATTTT.

V is TRBV7-3 and J is TRBJ2-7; TRBD1 aligns across 7 bases. The junction had 9 bases not matched to a gene; V was cut back by 5 bases and J by 5 bases. Germline assignment: CDR1 SGHTA and CDR2 FQGTGA. CDR3 length: 14 residues. The CDR3 protein is CASSLSDRQDEQYF. CDR3 nucleotide sequence: TGTGCCAGCAGCCTCTCGGACAGGCAGGACGAGCAGTACTTC.